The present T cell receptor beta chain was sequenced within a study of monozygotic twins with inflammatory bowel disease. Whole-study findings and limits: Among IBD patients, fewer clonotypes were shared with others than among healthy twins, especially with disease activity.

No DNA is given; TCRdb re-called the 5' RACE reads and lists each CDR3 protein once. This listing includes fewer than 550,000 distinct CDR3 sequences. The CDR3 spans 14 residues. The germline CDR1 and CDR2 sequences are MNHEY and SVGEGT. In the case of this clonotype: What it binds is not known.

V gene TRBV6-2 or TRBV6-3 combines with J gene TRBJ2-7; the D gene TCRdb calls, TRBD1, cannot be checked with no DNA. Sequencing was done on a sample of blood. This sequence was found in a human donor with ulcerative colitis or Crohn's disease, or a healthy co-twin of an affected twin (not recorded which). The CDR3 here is CASSGQSGRYEQYF.